This is a list of T cell receptor beta chains from one sample in a study of OX40 agonist ivuxolimab in advanced cancers. The table came from immunoSEQ multiplex PCR; TCRdb's copy has only in-frame clones and leaves some out. The sample lists about 29,000 clones; more than 85% were seen once. The sequenced sample was CD4+ or CD8+ T cells sorted from blood, obtained in a trial of the OX40 agonist ivuxolimab. Receptors originate from an adult with an advanced solid tumor such as melanoma, head and neck, liver or kidney cancer. The CDR3 runs from the conserved cysteine through the conserved F or W. D genes are given only for firm matches. Part of the rows lack a size; the others show once, few, many or a class for expanded clones.

CDR3 length	V gene	J gene	clone size	D gene	CDR3 DNA	CDR3 protein
18	TRBV13	TRBJ2-5	.	TRBD1	TGTGCCAGCAGCAGTTATAGGACCGGGACAGGGCGGGAAGGGACCCAGTACTTC	CASSSYRTGTGREGTQYF
13	TRBV10-3	TRBJ2-7	.	TRBD2	TGTGCCATCTCCGGCGGGAGCTCCTACGAGCAGTACTTC	CAISGGSSYEQYF
14	TRBV2	TRBJ1-5	once	TRBD1	TGTGCCAGCACCGACAGGGCTAGCAATCAGCCCCAGCATTTT	CASTDRASNQPQHF
14	TRBV4-1	TRBJ1-5	few	.	TGCGCCAGCAGCCAAGATGGGTTAGGTCAGCCCCAGCATTTT	CASSQDGLGQPQHF
13	TRBV28	TRBJ1-1	.	.	TGTGCCAGCAGTTTCAGGGGACCGACTGAAGCTTTCTTT	CASSFRGPTEAFF
15	TRBV6-6	TRBJ2-3	.	TRBD2	TGTGCCAGCAGAAAGCGGGAGTTGGGCACAGATACGCAGTATTTT	CASRKRELGTDTQYF
15	TRBV2	TRBJ2-5	.	TRBD2	TGTGCCAGCATAAGCGGGAGAGAGTATTTGGAGACCCAGTACTTC	CASISGREYLETQYF
15	TRBV19	TRBJ2-2	.	TRBD1	TGTGCCAGTAGTTCGGGACAGGATGACACCGGGGAGCTGTTTTTT	CASSSGQDDTGELFF
11	TRBV29-1	TRBJ2-7	few	.	TGCAGCGTTGACAGGTTGGGCGAGCAGTACTTC	CSVDRLGEQYF
18	TRBV9	TRBJ1-5	.	TRBD1	TGTGCCAGCAGCGTAAGAAGAGGACAGGATCCGATCAATCAGCCCCAGCATTTT	CASSVRRGQDPINQPQHF
15	TRBV5-8	TRBJ1-5	.	TRBD1	TGTGCCAGCAGCGCCTCCGGGACAGGGTATCAGCCCCAGCATTTT	CASSASGTGYQPQHF
15	TRBV27	TRBJ2-7	.	.	TGTGCCCACAACCACCGGGCCACATCAGGCTACGAGCAGTACTTC	CAHNHRATSGYEQYF
14	TRBV7-8	TRBJ1-6	.	.	TGTGCCAGCAGCTTAGCGAGGGTAAATTCACCCCTCCACTTT	CASSLARVNSPLHF
15	TRBV15	TRBJ2-3	.	.	TGTGCCACCAGCACTCCTGGGCCGCCCGGAGATACGCAGTATTTT	CATSTPGPPGDTQYF
13	TRBV10-1	TRBJ1-6	.	.	TGCGCCAGCAGTGAAGCCGAAAATTCACCCCTCCACTTT	CASSEAENSPLHF
13	TRBV11-3	TRBJ1-1	.	.	TGTGCCAGCAGCTCAGGCCAGAACACTGAAGCTTTCTTT	CASSSGQNTEAFF
14	TRBV7-6	TRBJ1-4	once	TRBD1	TGTGCCAGCAGCCCTTCGACAGGGGATGAAAAACTGTTTTTT	CASSPSTGDEKLFF
17	TRBV5-8	TRBJ2-3	once	TRBD2	TGTGCCAGCACCTATCACCCGGGGACTAGCGGGGGTGATACGCAGTATTTT	CASTYHPGTSGGDTQYF
19	TRBV9	TRBJ2-2	.	.	TGTGCCAGCAGCGGACAATTGGAGTGGGGTCTATCGAACACCGGGGAGCTGTTTTTT	CASSGQLEWGLSNTGELFF
14	TRBV6-5	TRBJ2-7	.	TRBD2	TGTGCCAGCAGTTTTGCGGGGGGGCGGTACGAGCAGTACTTC	CASSFAGGRYEQYF
14	TRBV28	TRBJ1-4	.	.	TGTGCCAGCAGCTCGACAGGAATCAATGAAAAACTGTTTTTT	CASSSTGINEKLFF
15	TRBV2	TRBJ1-4	once	.	TGTGCCAGCAGACGTTTATTCGACTATAATGAAAAACTGTTTTTT	CASRRLFDYNEKLFF
15	TRBV19	TRBJ2-7	.	TRBD2	TGTGCCAGTACCCCGACTAGCGGGAGTGCCTACGAGCAGTACTTC	CASTPTSGSAYEQYF
11	TRBV28	TRBJ1-2	once	TRBD1	TGTGCCACCAGACAGGGACATGGCTACACCTTC	CATRQGHGYTF
13	TRBV25-1	TRBJ1-1	.	.	TGTGCCAGCAACCTCGGACAGATGAGTGAAGCTTTCTTT	CASNLGQMSEAFF
15	TRBV27	TRBJ1-1	.	.	TGTGCCAGCAGTTTATCGACTGGGGGGGGCACTGAAGCTTTCTTT	CASSLSTGGGTEAFF